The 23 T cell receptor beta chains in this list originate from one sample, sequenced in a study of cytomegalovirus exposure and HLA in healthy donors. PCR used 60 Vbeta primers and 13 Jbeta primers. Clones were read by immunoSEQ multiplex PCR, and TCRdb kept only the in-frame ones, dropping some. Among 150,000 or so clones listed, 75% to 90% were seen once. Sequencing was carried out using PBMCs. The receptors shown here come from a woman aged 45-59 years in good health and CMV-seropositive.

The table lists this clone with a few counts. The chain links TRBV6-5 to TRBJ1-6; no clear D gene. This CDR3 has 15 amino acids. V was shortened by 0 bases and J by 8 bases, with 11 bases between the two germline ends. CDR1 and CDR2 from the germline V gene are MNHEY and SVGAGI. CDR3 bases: TGTGCCAGCAGTTACTCGAGGAGGGCTGATTCACCCCTCCACTTT. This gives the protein CASSYSRRADSPLHF.

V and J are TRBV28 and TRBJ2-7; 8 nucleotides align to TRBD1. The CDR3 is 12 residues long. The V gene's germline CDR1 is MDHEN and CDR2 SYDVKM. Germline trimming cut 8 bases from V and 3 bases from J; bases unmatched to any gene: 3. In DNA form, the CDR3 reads TGTGCCAGCGTAGGACAGGGCTACGAGCAGTACTTC. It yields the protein CASVGQGYEQYF.

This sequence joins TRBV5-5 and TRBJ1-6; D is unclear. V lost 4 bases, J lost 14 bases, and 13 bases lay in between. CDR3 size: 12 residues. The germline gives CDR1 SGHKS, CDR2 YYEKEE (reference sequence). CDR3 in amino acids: CASSGQVSTLHF. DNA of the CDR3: TGTGCCAGCAGCGGCCAGGTGTCCACCCTCCACTTT.

In DNA form, the CDR3 reads TGTGCCAGCTCACCACTGAGCAGGTACACGAACACCGGGGAGCTGTTTTTT. Amino acids: CASSPLSRYTNTGELFF. V usage is TRBV18 and J usage is TRBJ2-2; no definite D call. The CDR3 consists of 17 residues. Trimming left V 1 base short and J 0 bases short, with 12 bases between. The germline gives CDR1 KGHSH, CDR2 LQKENI.

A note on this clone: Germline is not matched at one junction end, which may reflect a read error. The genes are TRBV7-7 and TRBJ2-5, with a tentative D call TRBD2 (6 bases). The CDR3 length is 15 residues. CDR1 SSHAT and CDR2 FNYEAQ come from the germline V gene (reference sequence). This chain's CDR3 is CASSLGGTSQETQYF. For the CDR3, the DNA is TGTGCTAGCAGCTTAGGCGGGACTTCACAAGAGACCCAGTACTTC.

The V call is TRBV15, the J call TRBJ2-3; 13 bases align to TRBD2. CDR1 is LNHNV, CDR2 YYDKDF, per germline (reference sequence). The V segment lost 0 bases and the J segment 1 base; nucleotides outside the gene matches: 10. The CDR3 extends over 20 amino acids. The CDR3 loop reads CATSRDKGLAGRAGTDTQYF. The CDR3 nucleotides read TGTGCCACCAGCAGAGATAAGGGACTAGCGGGAAGGGCTGGCACAGATACGCAGTATTTT.

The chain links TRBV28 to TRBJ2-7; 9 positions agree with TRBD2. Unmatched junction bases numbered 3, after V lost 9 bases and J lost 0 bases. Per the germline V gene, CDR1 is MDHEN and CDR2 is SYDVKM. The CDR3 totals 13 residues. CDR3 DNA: TGTGCCAGTAGCGGGGGAAGCTCCTACGAGCAGTACTTC. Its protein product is CASSGGSSYEQYF.

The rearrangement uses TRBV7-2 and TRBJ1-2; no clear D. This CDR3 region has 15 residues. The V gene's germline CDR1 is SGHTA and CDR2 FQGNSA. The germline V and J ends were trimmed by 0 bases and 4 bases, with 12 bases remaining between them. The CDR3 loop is CASSLASGQPYGYTF. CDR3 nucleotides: TGTGCCAGCAGCTTAGCGAGTGGTCAACCCTATGGCTACACCTTC.

CDR3 sequence: CASSPKGTSGGTDTQYF. The CDR3 DNA sequence: TGTGCCAGCAGCCCCAAAGGAACTAGCGGTGGCACAGATACGCAGTATTTT. The chain links TRBV5-4 to TRBJ2-3; 8 bases line up with TRBD2. With 4 bases clipped from V and 1 base from J, the junction kept 11 bases outside the gene matches. CDR1 and CDR2 (germline): SGHNT, YYREEE (reference sequence). CDR3 size: 17 residues.

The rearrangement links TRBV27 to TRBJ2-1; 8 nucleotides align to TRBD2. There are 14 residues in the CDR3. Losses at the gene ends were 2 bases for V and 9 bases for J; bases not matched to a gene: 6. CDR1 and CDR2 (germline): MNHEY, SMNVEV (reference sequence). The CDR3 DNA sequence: TGTGCCAGCAGTTTAAGCGGGAGTAAGAGTGAGCAGTTCTTC. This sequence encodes CASSLSGSKSEQFF.

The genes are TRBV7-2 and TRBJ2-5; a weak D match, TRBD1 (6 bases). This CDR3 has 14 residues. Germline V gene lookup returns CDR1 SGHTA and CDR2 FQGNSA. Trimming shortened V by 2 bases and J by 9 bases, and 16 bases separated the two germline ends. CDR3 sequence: CASSLFRGRGSQYF. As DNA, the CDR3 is TGTGCCAGCAGCTTATTTCGCGGAAGGGGGTCCCAGTACTTC.

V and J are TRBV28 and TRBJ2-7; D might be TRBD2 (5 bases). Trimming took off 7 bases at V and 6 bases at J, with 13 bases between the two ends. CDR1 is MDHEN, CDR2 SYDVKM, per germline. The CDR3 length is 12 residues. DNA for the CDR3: TGTGCCAGCACCCACGGGAATTTCGAGCAGTACTTC. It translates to CASTHGNFEQYF.

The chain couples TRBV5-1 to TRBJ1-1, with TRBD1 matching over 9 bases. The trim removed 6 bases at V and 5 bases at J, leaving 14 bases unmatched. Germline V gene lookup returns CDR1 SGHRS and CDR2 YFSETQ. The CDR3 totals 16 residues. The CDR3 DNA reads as TGCGCCAGCACCCTACTAGCGGGACAGGGTCGGACTGAAGCTTTCTTT. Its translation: CASTLLAGQGRTEAFF. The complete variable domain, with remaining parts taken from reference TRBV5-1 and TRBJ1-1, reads KAGVTQTPRYLIKTRGQQVTLSCSPISGHRSVSWYQQTPGQGLQFLFEYFSETQRNKGNFPGRFSGRQFSNSRSEMNVSTLELGDSALYLCASTLLAGQGRTEAFFGQGTRLTVV.

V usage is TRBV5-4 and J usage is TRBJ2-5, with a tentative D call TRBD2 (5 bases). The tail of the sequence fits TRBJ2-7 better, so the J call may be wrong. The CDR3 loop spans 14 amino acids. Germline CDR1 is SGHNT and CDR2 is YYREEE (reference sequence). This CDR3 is CASSPDYSSYEQYF. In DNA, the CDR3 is TGTGCCAGCAGCCCTGACTACTCCTCCTACGAGCAGTACTTC.

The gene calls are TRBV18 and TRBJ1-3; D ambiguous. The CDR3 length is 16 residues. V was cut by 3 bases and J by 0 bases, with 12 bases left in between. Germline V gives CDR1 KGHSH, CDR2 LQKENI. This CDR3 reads CASSPEVPSSGNTIYF. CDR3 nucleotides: TGTGCCAGCTCACCGGAAGTCCCTAGCTCTGGAAACACCATATATTTT.

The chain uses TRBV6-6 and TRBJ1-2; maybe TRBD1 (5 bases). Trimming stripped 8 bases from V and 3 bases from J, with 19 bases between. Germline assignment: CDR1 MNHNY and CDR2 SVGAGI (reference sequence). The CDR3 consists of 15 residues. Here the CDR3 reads CASLAFVGADYGYTF. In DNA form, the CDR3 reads TGTGCCAGCTTGGCCTTTGTAGGGGCGGACTATGGCTACACCTTC.

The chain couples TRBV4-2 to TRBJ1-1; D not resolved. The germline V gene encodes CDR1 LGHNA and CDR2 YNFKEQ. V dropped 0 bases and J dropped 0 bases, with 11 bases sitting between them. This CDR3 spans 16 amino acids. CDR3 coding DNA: TGTGCCAGCAGCCAAGAAGCGAGCTACATGAACACTGAAGCTTTCTTT. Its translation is CASSQEASYMNTEAFF.

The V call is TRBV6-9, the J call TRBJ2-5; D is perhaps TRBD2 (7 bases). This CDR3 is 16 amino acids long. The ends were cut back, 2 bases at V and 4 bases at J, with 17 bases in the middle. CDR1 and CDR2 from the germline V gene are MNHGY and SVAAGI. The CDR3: CASSYRGGVGGETQYF. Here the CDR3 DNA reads TGTGCCAGCAGTTATAGGGGGGGTGTAGGTGGAGAGACCCAGTACTTC.

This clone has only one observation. As DNA, the CDR3 is TGTGCCACCAGCAGAGAGCGGCAGTACGAGCAGTACTTC. The encoded protein is CATSRERQYEQYF. V and J are TRBV15 and TRBJ2-7; D is ambiguous. Germline V lookup: CDR1 LNHNV, CDR2 YYDKDF (reference sequence). V lost 0 bases, J lost 4 bases, and 7 bases lay in between. The CDR3 is made up of 13 amino acids.

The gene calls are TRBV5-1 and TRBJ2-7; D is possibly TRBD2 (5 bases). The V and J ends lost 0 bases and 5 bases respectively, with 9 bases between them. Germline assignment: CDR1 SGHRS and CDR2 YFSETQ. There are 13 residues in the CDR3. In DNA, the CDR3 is TGCGCCAGCAGCTTGGCCCTAGCCCACGAGCAGTACTTC. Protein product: CASSLALAHEQYF. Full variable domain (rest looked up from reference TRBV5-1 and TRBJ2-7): KAGVTQTPRYLIKTRGQQVTLSCSPISGHRSVSWYQQTPGQGLQFLFEYFSETQRNKGNFPGRFSGRQFSNSRSEMNVSTLELGDSALYLCASSLALAHEQYFGPGTRLTVT.

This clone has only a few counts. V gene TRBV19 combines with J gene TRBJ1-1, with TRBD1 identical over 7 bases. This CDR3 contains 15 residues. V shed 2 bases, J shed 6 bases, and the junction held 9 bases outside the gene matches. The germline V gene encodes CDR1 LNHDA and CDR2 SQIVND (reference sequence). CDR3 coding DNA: TGTGCCAGTAGTATATCCCCAGGGGGGATGGCTGAAGCTTTCTTT. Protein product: CASSISPGGMAEAFF.

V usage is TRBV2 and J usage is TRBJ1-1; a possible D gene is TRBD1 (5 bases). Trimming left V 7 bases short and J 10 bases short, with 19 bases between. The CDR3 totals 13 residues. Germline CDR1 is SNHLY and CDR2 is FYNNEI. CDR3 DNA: TGTGCCAGCACCCAGGGTCGGCTCTCGGTAGCTTTCTTT. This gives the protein CASTQGRLSVAFF.

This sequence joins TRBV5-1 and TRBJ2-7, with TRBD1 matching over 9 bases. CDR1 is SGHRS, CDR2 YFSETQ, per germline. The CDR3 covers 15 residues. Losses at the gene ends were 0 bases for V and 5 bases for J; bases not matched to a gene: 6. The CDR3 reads CASSLGGQGSDEQYF. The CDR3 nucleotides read TGCGCCAGCAGCTTGGGGGGACAGGGCAGCGACGAGCAGTACTTC.